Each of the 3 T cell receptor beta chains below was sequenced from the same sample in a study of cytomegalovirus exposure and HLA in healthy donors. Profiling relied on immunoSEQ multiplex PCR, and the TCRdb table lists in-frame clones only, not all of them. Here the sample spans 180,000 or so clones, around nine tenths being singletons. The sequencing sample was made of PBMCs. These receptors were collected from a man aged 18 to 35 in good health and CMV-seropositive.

The CDR3 region has the DNA TGTGCCAGCAGCTTAGACAAGACAGGGGCATTTGAAAAACTGTTTTTT. Translating it yields CASSLDKTGAFEKLFF. The chain combines TRBV7-9 with TRBJ1-4, with TRBD1 identical over 8 bases. This CDR3 contains 16 residues. The germline V gene encodes CDR1 SEHNR and CDR2 FQNEAQ (reference sequence). The V and J ends lost 1 base and 7 bases, in that order; junction bases with no gene match: 8.

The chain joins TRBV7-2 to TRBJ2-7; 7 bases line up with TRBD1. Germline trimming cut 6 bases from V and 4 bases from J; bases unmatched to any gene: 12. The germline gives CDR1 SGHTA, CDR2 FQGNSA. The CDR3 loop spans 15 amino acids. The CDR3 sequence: CASSPRPGQTYEQYF. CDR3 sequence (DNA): TGTGCCAGCAGTCCACGGCCGGGACAGACTTACGAGCAGTACTTC.

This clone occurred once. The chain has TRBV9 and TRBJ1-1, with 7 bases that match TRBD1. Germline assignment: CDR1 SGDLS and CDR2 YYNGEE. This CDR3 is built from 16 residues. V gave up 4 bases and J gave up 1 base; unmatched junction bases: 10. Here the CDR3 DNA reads TGTGCCAGCAGCCGAGGGGTGACAGGGACGAACACTGAAGCTTTCTTT. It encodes CASSRGVTGTNTEAFF.